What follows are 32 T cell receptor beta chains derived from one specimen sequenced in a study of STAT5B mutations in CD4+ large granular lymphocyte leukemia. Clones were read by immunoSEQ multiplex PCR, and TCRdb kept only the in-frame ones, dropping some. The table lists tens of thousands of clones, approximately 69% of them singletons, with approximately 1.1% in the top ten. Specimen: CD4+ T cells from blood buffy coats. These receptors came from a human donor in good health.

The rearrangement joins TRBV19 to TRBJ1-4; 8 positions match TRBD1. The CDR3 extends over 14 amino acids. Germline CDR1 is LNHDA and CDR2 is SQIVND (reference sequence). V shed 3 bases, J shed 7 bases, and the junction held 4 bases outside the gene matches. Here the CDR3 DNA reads TGTGCCAGTAGTATCCAGGGGGCTGTTGAAAAACTGTTTTTT. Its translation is CASSIQGAVEKLFF.

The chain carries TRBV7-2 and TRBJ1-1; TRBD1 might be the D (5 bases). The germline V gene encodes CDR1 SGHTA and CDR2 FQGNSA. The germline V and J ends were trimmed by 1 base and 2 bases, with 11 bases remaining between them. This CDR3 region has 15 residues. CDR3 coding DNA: TGTGCCAGCAGCTTAGAAGACAGTTTCAACACTGAAGCTTTCTTT. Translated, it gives CASSLEDSFNTEAFF.

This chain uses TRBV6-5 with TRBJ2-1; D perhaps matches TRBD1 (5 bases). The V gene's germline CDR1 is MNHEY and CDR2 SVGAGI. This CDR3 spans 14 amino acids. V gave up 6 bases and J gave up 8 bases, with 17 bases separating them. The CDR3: CASSETAGPDEQFF. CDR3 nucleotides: TGTGCCAGCAGCGAGACGGCAGGGCCCGATGAGCAGTTCTTC.

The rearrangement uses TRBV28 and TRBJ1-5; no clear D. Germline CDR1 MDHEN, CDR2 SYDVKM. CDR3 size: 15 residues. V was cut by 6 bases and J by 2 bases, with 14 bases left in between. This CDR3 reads CASRSPTGGNQPQHF. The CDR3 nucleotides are TGTGCCAGCAGATCCCCTACCGGGGGCAATCAGCCCCAGCATTTT.

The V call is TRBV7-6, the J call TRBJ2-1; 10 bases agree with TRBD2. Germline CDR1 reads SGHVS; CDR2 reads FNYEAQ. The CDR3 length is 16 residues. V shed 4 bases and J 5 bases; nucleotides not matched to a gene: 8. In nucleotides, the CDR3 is TGTGCCAGCAGCTCATCCGGGACTAGCGCCCACAATGAGCAGTTCTTC. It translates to CASSSSGTSAHNEQFF.

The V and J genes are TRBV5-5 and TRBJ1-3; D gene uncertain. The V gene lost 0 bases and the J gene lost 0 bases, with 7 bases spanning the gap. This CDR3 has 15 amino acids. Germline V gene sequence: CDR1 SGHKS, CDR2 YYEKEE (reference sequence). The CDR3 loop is CASSLVILSGNTIYF. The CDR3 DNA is TGTGCCAGCAGCTTGGTGATACTCTCTGGAAACACCATATATTTT.

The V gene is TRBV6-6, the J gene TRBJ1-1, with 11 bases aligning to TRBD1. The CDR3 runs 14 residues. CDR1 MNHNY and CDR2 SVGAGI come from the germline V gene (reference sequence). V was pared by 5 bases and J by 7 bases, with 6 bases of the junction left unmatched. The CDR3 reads CASSGGQGASEAFF. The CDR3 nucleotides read TGTGCCAGCAGTGGTGGACAGGGGGCGAGTGAAGCTTTCTTT.

DNA of the CDR3: TGCGCCAGCAGCAGGGAACCTGGAAACACCATATATTTT. Encoded protein: CASSREPGNTIYF. J is TRBJ1-3 and V is TRBV5-1, with no clear D. Trimming shortened V by 4 bases and J by 2 bases, and 7 bases separated the two germline ends. The CDR3 is 13 amino acids. CDR1 and CDR2 from the germline V gene are SGHRS and YFSETQ. The full variable domain, rest sourced from reference TRBV5-1 and TRBJ1-3, is KAGVTQTPRYLIKTRGQQVTLSCSPISGHRSVSWYQQTPGQGLQFLFEYFSETQRNKGNFPGRFSGRQFSNSRSEMNVSTLELGDSALYLCASSREPGNTIYFGEGSWLTVV.

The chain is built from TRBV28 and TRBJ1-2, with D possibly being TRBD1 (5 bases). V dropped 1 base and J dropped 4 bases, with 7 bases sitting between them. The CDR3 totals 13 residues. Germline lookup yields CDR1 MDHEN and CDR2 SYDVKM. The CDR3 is CASSLSDTYGYTF. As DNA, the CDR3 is TGTGCCAGCAGTTTATCGGACACCTATGGCTACACCTTC.

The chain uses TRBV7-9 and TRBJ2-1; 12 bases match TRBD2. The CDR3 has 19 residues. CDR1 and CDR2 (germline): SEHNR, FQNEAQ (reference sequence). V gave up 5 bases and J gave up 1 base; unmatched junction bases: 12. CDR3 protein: CASSPSPTSGSLSYNEQFF. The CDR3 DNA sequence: TGTGCCAGCAGCCCTTCGCCGACTAGCGGGAGTTTATCCTACAATGAGCAGTTCTTC.

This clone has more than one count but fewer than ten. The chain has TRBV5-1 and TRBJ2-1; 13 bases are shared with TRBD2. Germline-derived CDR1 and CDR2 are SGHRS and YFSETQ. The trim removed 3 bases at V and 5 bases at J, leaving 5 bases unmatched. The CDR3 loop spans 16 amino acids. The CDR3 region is CASSWAGTSGNNEQFF. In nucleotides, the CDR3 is TGCGCCAGCAGCTGGGCCGGGACTAGCGGGAACAATGAGCAGTTCTTC.

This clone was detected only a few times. The CDR3 DNA follows: TGTGCCACCAGCAGAGACTGGGCAGGAGCCGGGACCTACAATGAGCAGTTCTTC. Translated: CATSRDWAGAGTYNEQFF. The rearrangement joins TRBV15 to TRBJ2-1; a possible D gene is TRBD2 (5 bases). CDR1 and CDR2 from the germline V gene are LNHNV and YYDKDF (reference sequence). Trimming took 0 bases from V and 2 from J, leaving 17 bases between them. The CDR3 is 18 amino acids.

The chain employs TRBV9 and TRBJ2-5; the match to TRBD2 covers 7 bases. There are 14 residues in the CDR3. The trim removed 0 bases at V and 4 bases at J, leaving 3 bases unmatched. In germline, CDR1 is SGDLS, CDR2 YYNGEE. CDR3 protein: CASSVAIAGETQYF. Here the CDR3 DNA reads TGTGCCAGCAGCGTAGCGATAGCGGGAGAGACCCAGTACTTC.

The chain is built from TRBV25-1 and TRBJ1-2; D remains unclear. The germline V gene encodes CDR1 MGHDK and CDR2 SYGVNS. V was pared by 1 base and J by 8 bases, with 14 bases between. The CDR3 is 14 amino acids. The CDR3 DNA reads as TGTGCCAGCAGTGAATCCCGGAACAGTTGGGGCTACACCTTC. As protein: CASSESRNSWGYTF.

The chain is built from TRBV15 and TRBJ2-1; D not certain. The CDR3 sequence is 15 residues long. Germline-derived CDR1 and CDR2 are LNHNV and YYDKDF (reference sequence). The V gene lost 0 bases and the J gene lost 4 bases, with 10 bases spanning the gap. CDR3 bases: TGTGCCACCAGCAGAGAGGCGGCGAAATACAATGAGCAGTTCTTC. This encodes CATSREAAKYNEQFF.

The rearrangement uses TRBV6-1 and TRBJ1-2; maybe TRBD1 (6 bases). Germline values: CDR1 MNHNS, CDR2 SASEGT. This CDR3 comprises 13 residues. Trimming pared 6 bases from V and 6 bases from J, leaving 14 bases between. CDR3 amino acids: CASRIRPGDGYTF. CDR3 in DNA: TGTGCCAGCAGGATAAGGCCAGGGGATGGCTACACCTTC.

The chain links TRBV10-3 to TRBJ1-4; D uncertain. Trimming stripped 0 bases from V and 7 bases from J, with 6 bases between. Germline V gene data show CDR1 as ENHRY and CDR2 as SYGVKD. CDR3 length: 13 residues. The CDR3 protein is CAISESLIEKLFF. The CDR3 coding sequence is TGTGCCATCAGTGAGTCGTTAATTGAAAAACTGTTTTTT.

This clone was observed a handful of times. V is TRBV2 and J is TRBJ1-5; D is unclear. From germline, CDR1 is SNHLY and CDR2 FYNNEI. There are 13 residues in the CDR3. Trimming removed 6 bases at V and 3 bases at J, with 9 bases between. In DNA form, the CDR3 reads TGTGCCAGCAGAGTCGAATACAATCAGCCCCAGCATTTT. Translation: CASRVEYNQPQHF.

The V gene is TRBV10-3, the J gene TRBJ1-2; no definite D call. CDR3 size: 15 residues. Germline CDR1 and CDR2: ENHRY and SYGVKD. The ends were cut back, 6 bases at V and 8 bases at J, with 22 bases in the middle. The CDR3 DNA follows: TGTGCCATCAGCCCTATAGGACCCGAACCCAGGGGCTACACCTTC. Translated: CAISPIGPEPRGYTF.

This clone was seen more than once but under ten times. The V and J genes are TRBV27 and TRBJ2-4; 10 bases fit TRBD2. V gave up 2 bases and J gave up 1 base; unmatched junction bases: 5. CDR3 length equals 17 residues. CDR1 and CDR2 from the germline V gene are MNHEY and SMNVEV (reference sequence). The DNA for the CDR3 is TGTGCCAGCAGTTTAGGCCCTAGCGGGGGTGCCAAAAACATTCAGTACTTC. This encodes CASSLGPSGGAKNIQYF.

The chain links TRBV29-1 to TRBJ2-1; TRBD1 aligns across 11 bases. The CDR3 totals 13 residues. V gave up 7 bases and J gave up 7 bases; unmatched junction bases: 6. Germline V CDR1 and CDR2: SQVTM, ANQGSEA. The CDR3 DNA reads TGCAGCGCCAGGACAGGGGGCGGGAATGAGCAGTTCTTC. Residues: CSARTGGGNEQFF.

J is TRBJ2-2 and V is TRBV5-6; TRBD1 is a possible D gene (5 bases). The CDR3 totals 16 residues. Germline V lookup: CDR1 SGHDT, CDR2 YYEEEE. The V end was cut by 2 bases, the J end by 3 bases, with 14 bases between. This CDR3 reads CASSFFDSRDTGELFF. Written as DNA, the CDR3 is TGTGCCAGCAGCTTTTTTGATTCCAGGGACACCGGGGAGCTGTTTTTT.

CDR3 sequence (DNA): TGTGCCAGCAGTTTAACTTCAGGGGAAGCAAGCAATCAGCCCCAGCATTTT. Its protein product is CASSLTSGEASNQPQHF. The chain has TRBV27 and TRBJ1-5; maybe TRBD1 (6 bases). CDR1 and CDR2 (germline): MNHEY, SMNVEV (reference sequence). The CDR3 spans 17 residues. V was shortened by 2 bases and J by 1 base, with 15 bases between the two germline ends.

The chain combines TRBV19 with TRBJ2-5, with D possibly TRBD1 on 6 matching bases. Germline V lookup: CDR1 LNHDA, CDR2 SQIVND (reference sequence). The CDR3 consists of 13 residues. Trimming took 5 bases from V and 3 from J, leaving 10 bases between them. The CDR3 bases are TGTGCCAGTAGTGTGGACAGAGAAGAGACCCAGTACTTC. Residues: CASSVDREETQYF.

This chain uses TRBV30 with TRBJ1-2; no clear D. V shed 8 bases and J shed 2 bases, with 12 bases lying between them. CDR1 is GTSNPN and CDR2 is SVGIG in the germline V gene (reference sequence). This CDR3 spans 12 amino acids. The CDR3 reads CARRSANYGYTF. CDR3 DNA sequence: TGTGCCCGCCGGTCTGCCAACTATGGCTACACCTTC.

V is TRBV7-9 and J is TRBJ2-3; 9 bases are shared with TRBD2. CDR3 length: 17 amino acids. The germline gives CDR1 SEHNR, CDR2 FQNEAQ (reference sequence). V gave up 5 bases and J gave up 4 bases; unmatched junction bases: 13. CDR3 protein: CASSPTGLAGWADTQYF. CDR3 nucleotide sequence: TGTGCCAGCAGCCCTACCGGGCTAGCGGGGTGGGCAGATACGCAGTATTTT.

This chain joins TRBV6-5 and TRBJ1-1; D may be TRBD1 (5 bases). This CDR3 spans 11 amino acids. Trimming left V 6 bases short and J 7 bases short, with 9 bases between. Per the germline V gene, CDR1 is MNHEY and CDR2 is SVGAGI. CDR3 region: CASSSTVEAFF. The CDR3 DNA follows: TGTGCCAGCAGCTCGACAGTTGAAGCTTTCTTT.

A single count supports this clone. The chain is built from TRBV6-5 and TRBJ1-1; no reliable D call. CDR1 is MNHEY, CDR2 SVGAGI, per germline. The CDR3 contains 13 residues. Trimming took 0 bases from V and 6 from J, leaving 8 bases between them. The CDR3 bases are TGTGCCAGCAGTTACTCGGGCAGGCCTGAAGCTTTCTTT. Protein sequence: CASSYSGRPEAFF.

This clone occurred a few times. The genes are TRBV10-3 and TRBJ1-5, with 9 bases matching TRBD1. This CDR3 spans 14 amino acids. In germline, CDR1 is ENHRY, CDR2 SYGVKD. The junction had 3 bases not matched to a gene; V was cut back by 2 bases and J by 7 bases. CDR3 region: CAISERTGEQPQHF. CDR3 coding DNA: TGTGCCATCAGTGAGCGGACAGGGGAGCAGCCCCAGCATTTT.

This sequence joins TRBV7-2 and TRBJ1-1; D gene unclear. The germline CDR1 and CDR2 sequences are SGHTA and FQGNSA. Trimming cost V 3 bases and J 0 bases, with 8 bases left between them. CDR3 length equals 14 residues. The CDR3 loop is CASSFQAMNTEAFF. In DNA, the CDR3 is TGTGCCAGCAGCTTCCAGGCTATGAACACTGAAGCTTTCTTT.

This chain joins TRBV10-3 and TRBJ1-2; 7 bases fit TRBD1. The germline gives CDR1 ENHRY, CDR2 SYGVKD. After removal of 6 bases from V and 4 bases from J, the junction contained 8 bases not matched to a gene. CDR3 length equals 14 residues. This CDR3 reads CAISPGTESYGYTF. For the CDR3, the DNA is TGTGCCATCAGCCCTGGGACAGAGAGCTATGGCTACACCTTC.

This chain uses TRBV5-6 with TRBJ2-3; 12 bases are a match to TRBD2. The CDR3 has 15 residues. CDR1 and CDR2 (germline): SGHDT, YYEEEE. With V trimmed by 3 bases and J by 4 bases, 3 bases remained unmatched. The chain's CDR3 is CASSSASGRADTQYF. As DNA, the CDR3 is TGTGCCAGCAGCTCTGCTAGCGGGAGGGCAGATACGCAGTATTTT.